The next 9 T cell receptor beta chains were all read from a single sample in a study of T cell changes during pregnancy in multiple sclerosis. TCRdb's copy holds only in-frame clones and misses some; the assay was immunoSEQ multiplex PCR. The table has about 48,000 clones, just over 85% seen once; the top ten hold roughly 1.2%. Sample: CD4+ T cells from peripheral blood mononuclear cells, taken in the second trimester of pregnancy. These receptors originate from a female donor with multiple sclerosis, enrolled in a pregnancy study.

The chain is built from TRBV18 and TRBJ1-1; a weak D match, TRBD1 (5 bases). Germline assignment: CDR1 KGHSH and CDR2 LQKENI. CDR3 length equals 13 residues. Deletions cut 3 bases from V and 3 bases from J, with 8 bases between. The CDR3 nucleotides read TGTGCCAGCTCACCCCAGGGCGACACTGAAGCTTTCTTT. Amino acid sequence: CASSPQGDTEAFF.

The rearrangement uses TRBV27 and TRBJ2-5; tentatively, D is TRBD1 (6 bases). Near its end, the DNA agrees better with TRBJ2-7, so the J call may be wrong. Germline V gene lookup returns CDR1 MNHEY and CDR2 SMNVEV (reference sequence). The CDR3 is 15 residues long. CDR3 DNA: TGTGCCAGCAGTTTGTTCCGACAGGCTACCTACGAGCAGTACTTC. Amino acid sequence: CASSLFRQATYEQYF.

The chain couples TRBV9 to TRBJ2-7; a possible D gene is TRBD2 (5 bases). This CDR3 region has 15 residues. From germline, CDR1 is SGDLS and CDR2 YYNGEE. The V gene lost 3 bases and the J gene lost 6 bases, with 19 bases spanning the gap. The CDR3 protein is CASSADLSTSFEQYF. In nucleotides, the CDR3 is TGTGCCAGCAGCGCCGACCTCTCAACTAGTTTCGAGCAGTACTTC.

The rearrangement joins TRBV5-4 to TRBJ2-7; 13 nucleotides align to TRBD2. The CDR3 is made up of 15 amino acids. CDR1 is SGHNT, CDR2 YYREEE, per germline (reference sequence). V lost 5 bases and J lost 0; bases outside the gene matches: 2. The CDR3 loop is CASSRTSGSSYEQYF. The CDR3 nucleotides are TGTGCCAGCAGTCGGACTAGCGGGAGCTCCTACGAGCAGTACTTC.

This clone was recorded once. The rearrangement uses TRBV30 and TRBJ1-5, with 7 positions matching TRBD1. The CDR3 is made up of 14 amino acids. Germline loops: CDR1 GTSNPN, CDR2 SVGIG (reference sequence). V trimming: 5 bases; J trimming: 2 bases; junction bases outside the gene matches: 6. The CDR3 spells CAWGYQGGNQPQHF. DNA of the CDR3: TGTGCCTGGGGGTACCAGGGGGGCAATCAGCCCCAGCATTTT.

The CDR3 protein is CASSHGTSEQFF. CDR3 in DNA: TGTGCCAGCAGCCATGGAACTAGCGAGCAGTTCTTC. The chain is built from TRBV7-2 and TRBJ2-1, with D possibly matching TRBD2 (6 bases). V was trimmed by 5 bases and J by 10 bases, leaving 12 bases between them. This CDR3 comprises 12 residues. Germline assignment: CDR1 SGHTA and CDR2 FQGNSA.

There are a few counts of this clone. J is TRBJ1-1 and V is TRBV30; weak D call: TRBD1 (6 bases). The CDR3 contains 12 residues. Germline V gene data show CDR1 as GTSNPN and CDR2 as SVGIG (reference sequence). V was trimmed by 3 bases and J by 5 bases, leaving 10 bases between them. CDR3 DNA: TGTGCCTGGAGGATGGGGGCGACTGAAGCTTTCTTT. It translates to CAWRMGATEAFF.

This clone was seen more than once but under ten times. The CDR3 here is CASRVQGNTEAFF. The CDR3 DNA reads as TGTGCCAGCAGGGTACAGGGGAACACTGAAGCTTTCTTT. The genes are TRBV2 and TRBJ1-1; maybe TRBD1 (6 bases). Trimming shortened V by 6 bases and J by 1 base, and 9 bases separated the two germline ends. CDR3 size: 13 residues. CDR1 and CDR2 (germline): SNHLY, FYNNEI.

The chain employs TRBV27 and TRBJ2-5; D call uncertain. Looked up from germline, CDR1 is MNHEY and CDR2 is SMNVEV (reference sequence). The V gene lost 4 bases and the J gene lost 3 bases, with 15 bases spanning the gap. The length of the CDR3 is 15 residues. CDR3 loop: CASSSLSAGKETQYF. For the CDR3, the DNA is TGTGCCAGCAGTTCCCTCTCGGCAGGCAAAGAGACCCAGTACTTC.